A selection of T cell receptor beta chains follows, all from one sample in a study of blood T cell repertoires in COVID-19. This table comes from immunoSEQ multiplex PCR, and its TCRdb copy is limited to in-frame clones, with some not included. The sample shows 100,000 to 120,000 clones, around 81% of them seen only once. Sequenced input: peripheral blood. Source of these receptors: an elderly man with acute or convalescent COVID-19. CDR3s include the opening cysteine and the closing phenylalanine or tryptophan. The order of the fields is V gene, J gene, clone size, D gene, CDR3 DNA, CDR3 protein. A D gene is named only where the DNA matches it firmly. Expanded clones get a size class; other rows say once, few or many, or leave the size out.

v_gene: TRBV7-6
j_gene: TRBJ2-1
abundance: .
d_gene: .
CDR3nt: TGTGCCAGCAGCTTAGACGTTGGGCACCCCTACAATGAGCAGTTCTTC
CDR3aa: CASSLDVGHPYNEQFF

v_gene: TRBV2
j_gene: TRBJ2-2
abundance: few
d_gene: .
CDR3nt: TGTGCCAGCAGTGAAGCCCCAGGGAACACCGGGGAGCTGTTTTTT
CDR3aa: CASSEAPGNTGELFF

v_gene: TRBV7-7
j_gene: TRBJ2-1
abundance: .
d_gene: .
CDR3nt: TGTGCTAGCAGCTTAGCAGGGGTCAATGCCTACAATGAGCAGTTCTTC
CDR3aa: CASSLAGVNAYNEQFF

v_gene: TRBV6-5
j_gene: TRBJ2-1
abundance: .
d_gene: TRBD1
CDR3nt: TGTGCCAGCAGACTTAACAGGGGAAGTAATGAGCAGTTCTTC
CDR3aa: CASRLNRGSNEQFF

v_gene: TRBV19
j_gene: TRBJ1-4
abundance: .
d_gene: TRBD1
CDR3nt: TGTGCCAGTAGTAGCCGGGACAGGGGCTTCCTCGGTGAAAAACTGTTTTTT
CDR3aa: CASSSRDRGFLGEKLFF

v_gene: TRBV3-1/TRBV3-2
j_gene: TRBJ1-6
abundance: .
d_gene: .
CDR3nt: TGTGCCAGCAGCCAACCCAGGGCGACTTCACCCCTCCACTTT
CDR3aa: CASSQPRATSPLHF

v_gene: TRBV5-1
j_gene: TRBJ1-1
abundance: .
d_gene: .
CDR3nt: TGCGCCAGCAGCCCCGGGGTGTACACTGAAGCTTTCTTT
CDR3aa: CASSPGVYTEAFF

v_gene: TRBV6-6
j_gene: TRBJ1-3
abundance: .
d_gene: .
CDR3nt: TGTGCCAGCAGTTCCCAAGCGGACACCATATATTTT
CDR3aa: CASSSQADTIYF

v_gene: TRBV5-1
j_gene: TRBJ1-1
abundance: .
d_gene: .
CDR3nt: TGCGCCAGCAGCTTGGGGACAGACGCTGAAGCTTTCTTT
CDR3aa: CASSLGTDAEAFF

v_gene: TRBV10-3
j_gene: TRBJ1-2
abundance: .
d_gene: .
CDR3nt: TGTGCCATCAGTGACCCCGGGCGCGGGGCCAGGGACGGCTACACCTTC
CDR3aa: CAISDPGRGARDGYTF

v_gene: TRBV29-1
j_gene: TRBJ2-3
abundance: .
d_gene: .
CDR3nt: TGCAGCGTTGAAACAAGAGATACGCAGTATTTT
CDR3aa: CSVETRDTQYF

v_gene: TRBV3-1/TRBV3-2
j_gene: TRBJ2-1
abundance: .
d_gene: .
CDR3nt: TGTGCCAGCAGCCAGCAACCGGGACTTCCGGAGGAATACCAGTTCTTC
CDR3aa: CASSQQPGLPEEYQFF

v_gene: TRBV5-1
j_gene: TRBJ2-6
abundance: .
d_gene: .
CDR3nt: TGCGCCAGCAGCCACCGACGGGAAAGCTCTGGGGCCAACGTCCTGACTTTC
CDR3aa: CASSHRRESSGANVLTF

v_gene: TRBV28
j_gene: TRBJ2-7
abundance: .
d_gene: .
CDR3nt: TGTGCCAGCAGTTCAAACTCCTACGAGCAGTACTTC
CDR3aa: CASSSNSYEQYF

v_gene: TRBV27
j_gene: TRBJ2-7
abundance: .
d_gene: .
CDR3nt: TGTGCCAGCAGTCAATCCACGGGCGAGCAGTACTTC
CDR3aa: CASSQSTGEQYF

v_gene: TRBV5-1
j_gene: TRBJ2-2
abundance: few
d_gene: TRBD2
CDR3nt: TGCGCCAGCAGCTCAGGACTAGCGGGCACCGGGGAGCTGTTTTTT
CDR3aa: CASSSGLAGTGELFF

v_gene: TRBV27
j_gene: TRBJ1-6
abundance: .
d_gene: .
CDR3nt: TGTGCCACCGGGGCCCTGACAGGTCCCAATTCACCCCTCCACTTT
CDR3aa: CATGALTGPNSPLHF

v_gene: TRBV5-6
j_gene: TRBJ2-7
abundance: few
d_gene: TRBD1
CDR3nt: TGTGCCAGCAGCCAGACAGGGGGAAGTTACGAGCAGTACTTC
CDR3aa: CASSQTGGSYEQYF

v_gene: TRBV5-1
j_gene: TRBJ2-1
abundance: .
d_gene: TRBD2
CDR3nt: TGCGCCAGCAGCTTGGTACCTAGCGGGACCTACAATGAGCAGTTCTTC
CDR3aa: CASSLVPSGTYNEQFF

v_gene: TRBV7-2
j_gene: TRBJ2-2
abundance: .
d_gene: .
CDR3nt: TGTGCCAGCAGCTTAATGTATCGGAACACCGGGGAGCTGTTTTTT
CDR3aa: CASSLMYRNTGELFF

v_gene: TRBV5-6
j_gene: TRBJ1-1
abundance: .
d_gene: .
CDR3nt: TGTGCCAGCAGCTTGGCCGTGAACACTGAAGCTTTCTTT
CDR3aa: CASSLAVNTEAFF

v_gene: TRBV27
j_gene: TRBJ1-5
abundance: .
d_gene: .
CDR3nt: TGTGCCAGCAGTTTAGCTCGGGGTAACCAGCCCCAGCATTTT
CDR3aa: CASSLARGNQPQHF

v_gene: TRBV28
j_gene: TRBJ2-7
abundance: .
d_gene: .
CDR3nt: TGTGCCAGCATCGATGGTTCCCTCGCCGGGGTAAGAGCCTACGAGCAGTACTTC
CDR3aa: CASIDGSLAGVRAYEQYF

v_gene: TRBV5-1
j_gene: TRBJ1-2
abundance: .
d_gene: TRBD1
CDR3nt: TGCGCCAGCAGCTCGGGACAGACAGCTAACTATGGCTACACCTTC
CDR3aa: CASSSGQTANYGYTF

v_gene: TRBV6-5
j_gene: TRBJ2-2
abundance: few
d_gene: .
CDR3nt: TGTGCCACCCTCGGAAAGGGGTCGAACACCGGGGAGCTGTTTTTT
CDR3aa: CATLGKGSNTGELFF

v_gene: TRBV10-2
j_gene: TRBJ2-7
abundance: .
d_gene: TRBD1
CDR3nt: TGCGCCAGCAGGGGACAGGGCCACGAGCAGTACTTC
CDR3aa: CASRGQGHEQYF